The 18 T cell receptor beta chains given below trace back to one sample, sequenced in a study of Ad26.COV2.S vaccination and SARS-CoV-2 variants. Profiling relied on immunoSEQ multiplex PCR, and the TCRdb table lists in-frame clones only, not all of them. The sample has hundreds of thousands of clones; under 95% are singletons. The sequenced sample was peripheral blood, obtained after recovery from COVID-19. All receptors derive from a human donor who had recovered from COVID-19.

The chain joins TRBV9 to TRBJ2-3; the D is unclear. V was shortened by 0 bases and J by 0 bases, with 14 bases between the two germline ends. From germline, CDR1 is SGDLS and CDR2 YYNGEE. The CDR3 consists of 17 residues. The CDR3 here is CASSVDYGATSTDTQYF. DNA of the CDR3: TGTGCCAGCAGCGTAGATTATGGAGCGACTAGCACAGATACGCAGTATTTT.

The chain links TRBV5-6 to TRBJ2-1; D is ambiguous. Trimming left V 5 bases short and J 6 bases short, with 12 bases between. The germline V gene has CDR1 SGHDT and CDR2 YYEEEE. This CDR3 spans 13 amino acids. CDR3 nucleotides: TGTGCCAGCAGTGGCGGCACGTTCAATGAGCAGTTCTTC. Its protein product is CASSGGTFNEQFF.

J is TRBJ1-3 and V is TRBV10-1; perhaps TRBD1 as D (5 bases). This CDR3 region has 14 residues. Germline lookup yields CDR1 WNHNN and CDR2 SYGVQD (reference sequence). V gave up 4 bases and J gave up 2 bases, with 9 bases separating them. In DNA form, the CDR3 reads TGCGCCAGCAGTGCGGGACGGACTGGAAACACCATATATTTT. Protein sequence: CASSAGRTGNTIYF.

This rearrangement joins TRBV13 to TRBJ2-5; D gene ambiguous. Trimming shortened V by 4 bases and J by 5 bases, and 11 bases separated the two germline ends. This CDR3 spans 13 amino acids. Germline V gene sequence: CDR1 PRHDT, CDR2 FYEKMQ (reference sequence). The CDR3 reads CASSSMGGETQYF. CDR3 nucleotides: TGTGCCAGCAGCTCTATGGGTGGGGAGACCCAGTACTTC.

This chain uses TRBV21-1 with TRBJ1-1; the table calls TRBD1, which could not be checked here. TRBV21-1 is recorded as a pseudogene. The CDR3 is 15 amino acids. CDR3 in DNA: TGTGCCAGCAGCAACGGGGACAGGGGGTGTACTGAAGCTTTCTTT. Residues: CASSNGDRGCTEAFF.

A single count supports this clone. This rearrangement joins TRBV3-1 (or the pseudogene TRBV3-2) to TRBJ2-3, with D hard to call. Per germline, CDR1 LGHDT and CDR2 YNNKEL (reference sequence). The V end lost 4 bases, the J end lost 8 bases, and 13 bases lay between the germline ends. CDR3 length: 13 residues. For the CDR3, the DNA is TGTGCCAGCAGCCCTGTCATGCGAGGTACGCAGTATTTT. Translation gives CASSPVMRGTQYF.

This CDR3 is CASSYGLAGGRETQYF. The CDR3 bases are TGTGCCAGCAGCTATGGACTAGCGGGGGGGCGAGAGACCCAGTACTTC. This chain connects TRBV5-6 to TRBJ2-5; TRBD2 matches at 15 bases. This CDR3 contains 16 residues. The junction had 4 bases not matched to a gene; V was cut back by 3 bases and J by 4 bases. The germline gives CDR1 SGHDT, CDR2 YYEEEE.

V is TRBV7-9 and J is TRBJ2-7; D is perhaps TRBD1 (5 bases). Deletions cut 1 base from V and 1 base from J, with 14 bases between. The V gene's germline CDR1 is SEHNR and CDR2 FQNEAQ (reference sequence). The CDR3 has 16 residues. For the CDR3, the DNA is TGTGCCAGCAGCTTAGGTTATCCAGGGTATTCCTACGAGCAGTACTTC. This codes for CASSLGYPGYSYEQYF.

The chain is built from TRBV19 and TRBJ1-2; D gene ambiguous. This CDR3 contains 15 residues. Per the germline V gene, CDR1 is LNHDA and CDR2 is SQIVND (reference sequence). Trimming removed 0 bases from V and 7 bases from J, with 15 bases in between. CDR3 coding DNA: TGTGCCAGTAGTATAGATCGAGAGGGAGGATCTGGCTACACCTTC. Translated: CASSIDREGGSGYTF.

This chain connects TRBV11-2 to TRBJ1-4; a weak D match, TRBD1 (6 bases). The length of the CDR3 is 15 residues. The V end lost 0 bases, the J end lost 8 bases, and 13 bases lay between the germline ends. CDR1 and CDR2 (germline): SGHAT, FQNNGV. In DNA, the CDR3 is TGTGCCAGCAGCTTAGAGCGGGGGGCGGGGGAAAAACTGTTTTTT. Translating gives CASSLERGAGEKLFF.

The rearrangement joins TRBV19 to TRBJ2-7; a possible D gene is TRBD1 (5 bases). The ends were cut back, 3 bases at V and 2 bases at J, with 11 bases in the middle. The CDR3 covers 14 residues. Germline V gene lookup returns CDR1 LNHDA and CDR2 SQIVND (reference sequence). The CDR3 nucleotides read TGTGCCAGTAGTATTAAGGGGTCAACCTACGAGCAGTACTTC. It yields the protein CASSIKGSTYEQYF.

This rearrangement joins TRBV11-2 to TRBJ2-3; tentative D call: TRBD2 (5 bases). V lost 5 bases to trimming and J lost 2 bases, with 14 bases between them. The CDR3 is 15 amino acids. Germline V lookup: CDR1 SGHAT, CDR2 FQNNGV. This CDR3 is CASSPDGISTDTQYF. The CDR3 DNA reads TGTGCCAGCAGCCCAGACGGGATTTCCACAGATACGCAGTATTTT.

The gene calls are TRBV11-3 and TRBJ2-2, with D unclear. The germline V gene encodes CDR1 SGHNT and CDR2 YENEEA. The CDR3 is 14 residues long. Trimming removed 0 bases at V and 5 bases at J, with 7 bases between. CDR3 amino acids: CASSLDPVTGELFF. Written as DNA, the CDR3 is TGTGCCAGCAGCTTAGATCCCGTGACCGGGGAGCTGTTTTTT.

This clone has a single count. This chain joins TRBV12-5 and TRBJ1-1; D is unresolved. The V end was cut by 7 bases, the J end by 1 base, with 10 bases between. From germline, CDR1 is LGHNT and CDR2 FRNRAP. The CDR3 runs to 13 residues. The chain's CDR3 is CASAQNPNTEAFF. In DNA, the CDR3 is TGTGCTAGTGCTCAAAACCCGAACACTGAAGCTTTCTTT.

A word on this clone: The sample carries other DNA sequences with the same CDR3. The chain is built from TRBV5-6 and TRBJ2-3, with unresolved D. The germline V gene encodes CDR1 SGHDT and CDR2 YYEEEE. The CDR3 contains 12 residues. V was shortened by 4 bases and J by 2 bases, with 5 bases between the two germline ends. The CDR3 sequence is CASSRYTDTQYF. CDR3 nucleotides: TGTGCCAGCAGCCGCTACACAGATACGCAGTATTTT.

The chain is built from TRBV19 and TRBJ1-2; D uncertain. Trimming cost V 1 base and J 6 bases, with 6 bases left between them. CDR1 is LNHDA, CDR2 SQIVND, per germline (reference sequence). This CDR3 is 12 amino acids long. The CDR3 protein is CASSIAEHGYTF. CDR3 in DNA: TGTGCCAGTAGTATAGCAGAACATGGCTACACCTTC.

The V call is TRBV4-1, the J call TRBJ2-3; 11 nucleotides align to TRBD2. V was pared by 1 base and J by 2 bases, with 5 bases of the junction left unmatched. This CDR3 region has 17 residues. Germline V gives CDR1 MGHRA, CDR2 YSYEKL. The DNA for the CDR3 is TGCGCCAGCAGCCAAGGACTAGCGGGGACTTTCACAGATACGCAGTATTTT. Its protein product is CASSQGLAGTFTDTQYF.

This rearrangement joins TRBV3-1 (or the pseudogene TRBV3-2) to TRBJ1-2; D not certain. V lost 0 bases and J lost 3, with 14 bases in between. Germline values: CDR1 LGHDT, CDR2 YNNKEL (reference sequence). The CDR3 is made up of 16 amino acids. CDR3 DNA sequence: TGTGCCAGCAGCCAAGATCTGAGAACAACACACTATGGCTACACCTTC. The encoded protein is CASSQDLRTTHYGYTF.